Shown below are 32 T cell receptor beta chains from a single sample sequenced in a study of Graves' ophthalmopathy and Graves' hyperthyroidism. As the template, RNA transcripts were used to amplify TCR beta CDR3 regions. The library came from an HTBI-primed first-round RT-PCR and a second-round multiplex PCR. TCRdb ran MiXCR on the multiplex PCR reads and lists one entry per CDR3 protein. The sample consists of about 220,000 distinct CDR3 sequences, roughly 21% of them appearing once. The sample was peripheral blood. All receptors derive from a woman aged 50 to 60 with Graves' ophthalmopathy.

Many counts were recorded for this clonotype. The chain is built from TRBV12-3 or TRBV12-4 and TRBJ2-7, with D possibly being TRBD2 (6 bases). V lost 6 bases and J 4 bases, leaving 16 bases between the germline ends. The CDR3 length is 14 residues. CDR3 in amino acids: CASRGTPYGYEQYF. DNA for the CDR3: TGTGCCAGCAGGGGGACTCCTTATGGGTACGAGCAGTACTTC.

At least ten counts were recorded for this clonotype. The CDR3 reads CASRLTPANTEAFF. CDR3 bases: TGCGCCAGCAGACTTACCCCCGCGAACACTGAAGCTTTCTTT. The chain couples TRBV5-1 to TRBJ1-1; D not resolved. The CDR3 has 14 residues. V lost 5 bases and J 1 base, leaving 12 bases between the germline ends. The germline CDR1 and CDR2 sequences are SGHRS and YFSETQ.

Many counts were recorded for this clonotype. This chain joins TRBV13 and TRBJ1-2, with a tentative D call TRBD1 (6 bases). Trimming left V 6 bases short and J 4 bases short, with 12 bases between. The CDR3 spans 13 residues. The germline V gene encodes CDR1 PRHDT and CDR2 FYEKMQ (reference sequence). Here the CDR3 DNA reads TGTGCCAGCAGACTAGGGGGAGCCTATGGCTACACCTTC. Translated: CASRLGGAYGYTF.

In its sample, this clonotype was seen many times. The chain combines TRBV19 with TRBJ2-7; a possible D gene is TRBD1 (6 bases). The CDR3 runs 15 residues. Germline V gives CDR1 LNHDA, CDR2 SQIVND (reference sequence). Trimming stripped 5 bases from V and 7 bases from J, with 21 bases between. The CDR3 protein is CASSPDGTPPGEQYF. The CDR3 nucleotides are TGTGCCAGTAGTCCGGACGGGACACCACCCGGGGAGCAGTACTTC.

The table lists this clonotype with many counts. This sequence joins TRBV19 and TRBJ2-6; D is ambiguous. The germline gives CDR1 LNHDA, CDR2 SQIVND (reference sequence). Trimming took 6 bases from V and 1 from J, leaving 10 bases between them. The CDR3 is 15 amino acids. The CDR3 protein is CASSMTPSGANVLTF. CDR3 bases: TGTGCCAGTAGCATGACACCGTCTGGGGCCAACGTCCTGACTTTC.

This clonotype was counted at least ten times. This chain joins TRBV28 and TRBJ2-7; TRBD2 agrees at 14 bases. J gave up 2 bases and V 5 bases, and 5 bases lay outside the gene matches. Per the germline V gene, CDR1 is MDHEN and CDR2 is SYDVKM. The CDR3 is made up of 16 amino acids. DNA for the CDR3: TGTGCCAGCAGTACGACTAGCGGGAGGGCCACCTACGAGCAGTACTTC. Protein: CASSTTSGRATYEQYF.

In its sample, this clonotype was seen many times. The genes are TRBV28 and TRBJ2-7; TRBD1 aligns across 8 bases. The CDR3 spans 13 residues. Germline V lookup: CDR1 MDHEN, CDR2 SYDVKM. Unmatched junction bases numbered 6, after V lost 5 bases and J lost 6 bases. The CDR3 loop is CASSLTGVGEQYF. The CDR3 DNA reads as TGTGCCAGCAGTCTGACAGGGGTGGGCGAGCAGTACTTC.

This clonotype was picked up a small number of times. V is TRBV30 and J is TRBJ2-3; TRBD2 might be the D (6 bases). Germline V gene lookup returns CDR1 GTSNPN and CDR2 SVGIG (reference sequence). Trimming left V 5 bases short and J 1 base short, with 16 bases between. The CDR3 length is 15 residues. The DNA of the CDR3 is TGTGCCTGGTCATATCCGGGACTTCGCACAGATACGCAGTATTTT. Protein: CAWSYPGLRTDTQYF. Drawing the rest from reference TRBV30 and TRBJ2-3, the complete variable domain is SQTIHQWPATLVQPVGSPLSLECTVEGTSNPNLYWYRQAAGRGLQLLFYSVGIGQISSEVPQNLSASRPQDRQFILSSKKLLLSDSGFYLCAWSYPGLRTDTQYFGPGTRLTVL.

Remarks on this clonotype: A much larger clonotype is one base distant, so this may be a read error. The V call is TRBV16, the J call TRBJ1-1; D gene unclear. With 4 bases removed from V and 1 base from J, the gap between germline ends came to 10 bases. Germline V lookup: CDR1 KGHSY, CDR2 FQNENV. The CDR3 contains 14 residues. DNA for the CDR3: TGTGCCAGCAGCCGCTTACGCCCGAACACTGAAGCTTTCTTT. Residues: CASSRLRPNTEAFF.

The chain joins TRBV5-1 to TRBJ2-7; TRBD1 aligns across 10 bases. The CDR3 has 14 residues. CDR1 is SGHRS and CDR2 is YFSETQ in the germline V gene. Trimming at V came to 4 bases and at J to 6 bases, leaving 7 bases not matched to a gene. The CDR3 nucleotides read TGCGCCAGCAGCAGCCGGGACAGGGGCCTCGAGCAGTACTTC. It codes for CASSSRDRGLEQYF.

This clonotype has ten or more counts. The chain uses TRBV12-3 or TRBV12-4 and TRBJ1-1, with unresolved D. This CDR3 has 14 amino acids. The V end lost 2 bases, the J end lost 4 bases, and 11 bases lay between the germline ends. CDR3 loop: CASSLSVNPTEAFF. CDR3 nucleotides: TGTGCCAGCAGTTTAAGTGTCAACCCCACTGAAGCTTTCTTT.

This clonotype was observed at least ten times. The chain has TRBV30 and TRBJ1-2, with 8 bases fitting TRBD1. This CDR3 contains 13 residues. The V and J ends lost 3 bases and 2 bases, in that order; junction bases with no gene match: 2. Germline loops: CDR1 GTSNPN, CDR2 SVGIG (reference sequence). CDR3 bases: TGTGCCTGGAGACACAGGGGGAACTATGGCTACACCTTC. Translated: CAWRHRGNYGYTF.

This clonotype was detected many times. J is TRBJ1-1 and V is TRBV6-5, with no clear D. Trimming stripped 2 bases from V and 4 bases from J, with 8 bases between. CDR3 length equals 13 residues. CDR1 is MNHEY, CDR2 SVGAGI, per germline. In nucleotides, the CDR3 is TGTGCCAGCAGTTACCACCAACTCACTGAAGCTTTCTTT. Protein: CASSYHQLTEAFF.

Written as DNA, the CDR3 is TGTGCCAGCAGCGTAGCATCGGGGCAGGTTAGTTCACCCCTCCACTTT. Its protein product is CASSVASGQVSSPLHF. The chain couples TRBV9 to TRBJ1-6; TRBD1 might be the D (5 bases). V lost 0 bases and J lost 9, with 16 bases in between. This CDR3 spans 16 amino acids. Germline assignment: CDR1 SGDLS and CDR2 YYNGEE.

This clonotype occurred many times. V usage is TRBV9 and J usage is TRBJ2-7; tentatively, D is TRBD1 or TRBD2 (5 bases each). Germline assignment: CDR1 SGDLS and CDR2 YYNGEE. The CDR3 has 12 amino acids. Trimming took off 6 bases at V and 9 bases at J, with 16 bases between the two ends. In nucleotides, the CDR3 is TGTGCCAGCACTCAGAGGGGCCCGTGGCAGTACTTC. It yields the protein CASTQRGPWQYF.

This clonotype was counted ten times or more. This chain uses TRBV5-1 with TRBJ1-1; 9 positions agree with TRBD1. Germline V gives CDR1 SGHRS, CDR2 YFSETQ. Trimming removed 3 bases from V and 10 bases from J; junction bases left unmatched: 10. The CDR3 extends over 14 amino acids. DNA of the CDR3: TGCGCCAGCAGCTCGGACAGGGGAGCAAGGCTAGCTTTCTTT. It translates to CASSSDRGARLAFF.

Many counts were recorded for this clonotype. The rearrangement joins TRBV12-3 or TRBV12-4 to TRBJ2-7; 12 nucleotides agree with TRBD2. V shed 6 bases and J 2 bases; nucleotides not matched to a gene: 5. The CDR3 covers 15 residues. This CDR3 is CASRGGLAGPYEQYF. The CDR3 coding sequence is TGTGCCAGCAGGGGGGGACTAGCGGGCCCCTACGAGCAGTACTTC.

This clonotype was found many times. The V gene is TRBV20-1, the J gene TRBJ2-7; D remains unclear. Germline CDR1 reads DFQATT; CDR2 reads SNEGSKA (reference sequence). Trimming removed 3 bases from V and 0 bases from J, with 15 bases in between. The CDR3 totals 15 residues. This chain's CDR3 is CSASKLTSYSYEQYF. CDR3 in DNA: TGCAGTGCTAGTAAACTAACCTCCTACTCCTACGAGCAGTACTTC.

The chain recombines TRBV6-1 with TRBJ2-5; D perhaps matches TRBD1 (5 bases). The V gene's germline CDR1 is MNHNS and CDR2 SASEGT. Trimming took off 7 bases at V and 3 bases at J, with 18 bases between the two ends. This CDR3 region has 15 residues. The CDR3 reads CASTPHQGGEETQYF. Written as DNA, the CDR3 is TGTGCCAGCACCCCCCATCAGGGTGGTGAAGAGACCCAGTACTTC.

This clonotype was seen repeatedly, ten times or more. The V call is TRBV30, the J call TRBJ2-7; tentative D call: TRBD1 (6 bases). This CDR3 spans 13 amino acids. V lost 3 bases and J 4 bases, leaving 13 bases between the germline ends. Per germline, CDR1 GTSNPN and CDR2 SVGIG (reference sequence). The CDR3 coding sequence is TGTGCCTGGAGGGCAGGGGCAAATTACGAGCAGTACTTC. Encoded protein: CAWRAGANYEQYF. Together with reference TRBV30 and TRBJ2-7, the CDR3 gives the full variable domain: SQTIHQWPATLVQPVGSPLSLECTVEGTSNPNLYWYRQAAGRGLQLLFYSVGIGQISSEVPQNLSASRPQDRQFILSSKKLLLSDSGFYLCAWRAGANYEQYFGPGTRLTVT.

This chain joins TRBV6-1 and TRBJ2-7, with 9 nucleotides matching TRBD1. Germline lookup yields CDR1 MNHNS and CDR2 SASEGT. There are 16 residues in the CDR3. V shed 5 bases and J 6 bases; nucleotides not matched to a gene: 14. The CDR3 protein is CASSQPGQGWGGEQYF. The CDR3 coding sequence is TGTGCCAGCAGTCAACCGGGACAGGGATGGGGGGGCGAGCAGTACTTC.

This clonotype was detected ten times or more. The V call is TRBV24-1, the J call TRBJ1-1; D perhaps matches TRBD1 (5 bases). The CDR3 covers 15 residues. Germline CDR1 KGHDR, CDR2 SFDVKD. The V and J ends lost 1 base and 0 bases respectively, with 8 bases between them. The CDR3, as DNA: TGTGCCACCAGTGATTTTACAGGAGTGAACACTGAAGCTTTCTTT. This gives the protein CATSDFTGVNTEAFF.

This clonotype was picked up many times. The chain is built from TRBV11-2 and TRBJ1-2; TRBD1 matches at 9 bases. V lost 3 bases and J lost 2; bases outside the gene matches: 4. CDR1 and CDR2 (germline): SGHAT, FQNNGV. This CDR3 has 15 amino acids. Here the CDR3 DNA reads TGTGCCAGCAGCTTTATGGACAGGGGAAACTATGGCTACACCTTC. Translated, it gives CASSFMDRGNYGYTF. The complete variable domain, with remaining parts taken from reference TRBV11-2 and TRBJ1-2, reads EAGVAQSPRYKIIEKRQSVAFWCNPISGHATLYWYQQILGQGPKLLIQFQNNGVVDDSQLPKDRFSAERLKGVDSTLKIQPAKLEDSAVYLCASSFMDRGNYGYTFGSGTRLTVV.

This clonotype was found many times. This rearrangement joins TRBV6-5 to TRBJ2-7; weak D call: TRBD1 (6 bases). The V end lost 1 base, the J end lost 1 base, and 14 bases lay between the germline ends. Looked up from germline, CDR1 is MNHEY and CDR2 is SVGAGI. The CDR3 spans 16 residues. CDR3 protein: CASSYWGVQGSYEQYF. In DNA, the CDR3 is TGTGCCAGCAGTTACTGGGGTGTACAGGGATCCTACGAGCAGTACTTC.

This clonotype has ten or more counts. V is TRBV6-2 or TRBV6-3 and J is TRBJ1-1; a possible D gene is TRBD1 (6 bases). The CDR3 has 18 residues. Trimming removed 0 bases from V and 3 bases from J, with 20 bases in between. The germline gives CDR1 MNHEY, CDR2 SVGEGT. CDR3 sequence: CASSYSPHSPGQHTEAFF. Written as DNA, the CDR3 is TGTGCCAGCAGTTACTCACCACACTCCCCTGGACAGCACACTGAAGCTTTCTTT.

In its sample, this clonotype was seen many times. The V gene is TRBV6-1, the J gene TRBJ1-5; 8 nucleotides agree with TRBD1. Losses at the gene ends were 6 bases for V and 3 bases for J; bases not matched to a gene: 10. This CDR3 is built from 16 residues. Germline V gene lookup returns CDR1 MNHNS and CDR2 SASEGT. The CDR3 DNA follows: TGTGCCAGCAGCGACCCCCCGGGACAGGACAATCAGCCCCAGCATTTT. Its protein is CASSDPPGQDNQPQHF.

The rearrangement joins TRBV3-1 to TRBJ2-5; D gene ambiguous. CDR3 size: 15 residues. Per the germline V gene, CDR1 is LGHDT and CDR2 is YNNKEL (reference sequence). V was clipped by 2 bases and J by 7 bases, with 17 bases between them. In DNA form, the CDR3 reads TGTGCCAGCAGCCAAAGAACGTCGCATCTGGGGACCCAGTACTTC. Amino acid sequence: CASSQRTSHLGTQYF.

This clonotype was seen at least ten times. The rearrangement links TRBV5-6 to TRBJ2-7, with D hard to call. The ends were cut back, 6 bases at V and 1 base at J, with 17 bases in the middle. The germline gives CDR1 SGHDT, CDR2 YYEEEE. CDR3 length equals 15 residues. The CDR3 loop reads CASTFWAPESYEQYF. In DNA form, the CDR3 reads TGTGCCAGCACGTTTTGGGCACCCGAATCCTACGAGCAGTACTTC.

This clonotype was counted many times. The rearrangement uses TRBV5-1 and TRBJ2-2; D is perhaps TRBD1 or TRBD2 (6 bases each). V lost 3 bases, J lost 7 bases, and 16 bases lay in between. The CDR3 is 15 residues long. Germline V gives CDR1 SGHRS, CDR2 YFSETQ. CDR3 region: CASSSNPGGGGELFF. CDR3 coding DNA: TGCGCCAGCAGCTCGAACCCCGGGGGCGGCGGGGAGCTGTTTTTT.

This clonotype was detected many times. The chain has TRBV28 and TRBJ1-1; D unclear. V lost 5 bases to trimming and J lost 0 bases, with 10 bases between them. The CDR3 has 14 amino acids. Per the germline V gene, CDR1 is MDHEN and CDR2 is SYDVKM. CDR3 bases: TGTGCCAGCAGTCGTGACCTTTTGAACACTGAAGCTTTCTTT. Amino acids: CASSRDLLNTEAFF.

The sample holds many counts of this clonotype. The chain couples TRBV7-2 to TRBJ2-7; 7 nucleotides match TRBD2. Losses at the gene ends were 5 bases for V and 6 bases for J; bases not matched to a gene: 13. This CDR3 region has 15 residues. Germline lookup yields CDR1 SGHTA and CDR2 FQGNSA. In DNA, the CDR3 is TGTGCCAGCAGCAACGAAGGATGGGAGGGTGGCGAGCAGTACTTC. As protein: CASSNEGWEGGEQYF.

The rearrangement links TRBV12-5 to TRBJ1-5; the D gene is possibly TRBD1 (5 bases). The CDR3 covers 14 residues. Trimming stripped 1 base from V and 8 bases from J, with 12 bases between. The germline V gene encodes CDR1 LGHNT and CDR2 FRNRAP. CDR3 region: CASGLGAGLKPQHF. The CDR3 coding sequence is TGTGCTAGTGGTTTGGGGGCAGGGCTGAAGCCCCAGCATTTT.